The present T cell receptor (beta chain) was sequenced within a study of identical twins. Points from the study as a whole: It was out-of-frame TCR alpha sharing in monozygotic twins that models underestimated.

In its sample, this clonotype was seen a few times. Its antigen is unknown. The germline gives CDR1 SQVTM, CDR2 ANQGSEA. Trimming removed 4 bases from V and 6 bases from J; junction bases left unmatched: 10. The CDR3 is made up of 14 amino acids. One entry per CDR3 protein results from TCRdb running MiXCR on the 5' RACE reads. The sample carries approximately 500,000 distinct CDR3 sequences, roughly a quarter recorded once. These records were also assigned to another study, of T cells expressing NK-cell markers.

This sequence was found in a woman aged 18-29 years in good health. Specimen: CD4+ T cells sorted from blood. The V gene is TRBV29-1, the J gene TRBJ1-1, with 8 positions matching TRBD1. CDR3 DNA: TGCAGCGTTGCACGGACAGGGAGAGGGGCTGAAGCTTTCTTT. Translation: CSVARTGRGAEAFF.